Listed below are T cell receptor beta chains from one sample, sequenced in a study of early T cells in non-severe SARS-CoV-2 infection. MiXCR was run by TCRdb on the 5' RACE reads, yielding one entry per CDR3 protein. The top ten hold approximately 5.6% of the sample, which has 30,000 or so distinct CDR3 sequences, approximately 5.3% seen once. Sequences were obtained from whole blood. The receptors stem from an adult who was a healthcare worker with PCR-confirmed SARS-CoV-2 infection or an uninfected control (not recorded which). Both conserved end residues are part of each CDR3. The order of the fields is V gene, J gene, D gene, clone size, CDR3 DNA, CDR3 protein. The D gene is left open where the match is weak. Size values are once, few and many counts, or a class for expanded clones, and some rows have none.

V gene: TRBV14; J gene: TRBJ2-7; D gene: NA; clone size: many; CDR3 DNA: TGTGCCAGCAGCCAAGTCTACGAGCAGTACTTC; CDR3 protein: CASSQVYEQYF
V gene: TRBV24-1; J gene: TRBJ2-2; D gene: TRBD1; clone size: many; CDR3 DNA: TGTGCCACCAGTGACCCCCGGACAGGGGGCACCGGGGAGCTGTTTTTT; CDR3 protein: CATSDPRTGGTGELFF
V gene: TRBV6-4; J gene: TRBJ2-2; D gene: NA; clone size: many; CDR3 DNA: TGTGCCAGCAGTGCTGGGGGCACGAACACCGGGGAGCTGTTTTTT; CDR3 protein: CASSAGGTNTGELFF
V gene: TRBV11-2; J gene: TRBJ2-5; D gene: NA; clone size: many; CDR3 DNA: TGTGCCAGCGCCCTACAGGGAATCGGAGGAGAGACCCAGTACTTC; CDR3 protein: CASALQGIGGETQYF
V gene: TRBV6-5; J gene: TRBJ1-3; D gene: TRBD1; clone size: many; CDR3 DNA: TGTGCCAGCGCACAGGGGTCCCCCTCCTCTGGAAACACCATATATTTT; CDR3 protein: CASAQGSPSSGNTIYF
V gene: TRBV6-2/TRBV6-3; J gene: TRBJ2-2; D gene: NA; clone size: NA; CDR3 DNA: TGTGCCAGCACCTACACGACCGTCCCCGGGGAGCTGTTTTTT; CDR3 protein: CASTYTTVPGELFF
V gene: TRBV5-4; J gene: TRBJ2-1; D gene: TRBD1; clone size: many; CDR3 DNA: TGTGCCAGCAGAATTCCGACAGGGAGCTCCTACAATGAGCAGTTCTTC; CDR3 protein: CASRIPTGSSYNEQFF
V gene: TRBV12-3/TRBV12-4; J gene: TRBJ1-2; D gene: NA; clone size: NA; CDR3 DNA: TGTGCCAGCAGTCGTTCAGCCCCGAACTATGGCTACACCTTC; CDR3 protein: CASSRSAPNYGYTF
V gene: TRBV12-3/TRBV12-4; J gene: TRBJ2-1; D gene: NA; clone size: medium-sized; CDR3 DNA: TGTGCCAGCAGCCCGGGGGGCCGGGGTGAGCAGTTCTTC; CDR3 protein: CASSPGGRGEQFF
V gene: TRBV5-1; J gene: TRBJ2-3; D gene: TRBD2; clone size: many; CDR3 DNA: TGCGCCAGCAGCTCAAACGGGGGGATCACAGATACGCAGTATTTT; CDR3 protein: CASSSNGGITDTQYF
V gene: TRBV20-1; J gene: TRBJ2-1; D gene: NA; clone size: many; CDR3 DNA: TGCAGTGCCAATTGGCAAAACTCCTACAATGAGCAGTTCTTC; CDR3 protein: CSANWQNSYNEQFF
V gene: TRBV5-6; J gene: TRBJ1-5; D gene: NA; clone size: medium-sized; CDR3 DNA: TGTGCCAGCAGCTATGGGGGTTCGCGCAATCAGCCCCAGCATTTT; CDR3 protein: CASSYGGSRNQPQHF
V gene: TRBV12-5; J gene: TRBJ2-5; D gene: NA; clone size: many; CDR3 DNA: TGTGCTAGTGGCCTCGGAGAGACCCAGTACTTC; CDR3 protein: CASGLGETQYF
V gene: TRBV7-9; J gene: TRBJ2-2; D gene: NA; clone size: many; CDR3 DNA: TGTGCCAGCAGCTGGGGCAGTACGAACACCGGGGAGCTGTTTTTT; CDR3 protein: CASSWGSTNTGELFF
V gene: TRBV6-5; J gene: TRBJ1-1; D gene: NA; clone size: many; CDR3 DNA: TGTGCCAGCAATCCCTTCACAACAGTGAACACTGAAGCTTTCTTT; CDR3 protein: CASNPFTTVNTEAFF
V gene: TRBV3-1; J gene: TRBJ1-1; D gene: NA; clone size: few; CDR3 DNA: TGTGCCAGCAGCCAAAAGGAGACTGGCTCGAACACTGAAGCTTTCTTT; CDR3 protein: CASSQKETGSNTEAFF
V gene: TRBV6-6; J gene: TRBJ1-2; D gene: NA; clone size: few; CDR3 DNA: TGTGCCAGTACCGGGACGCATATTAACTATGGCTACACCTTC; CDR3 protein: CASTGTHINYGYTF
V gene: TRBV28; J gene: TRBJ2-7; D gene: NA; clone size: NA; CDR3 DNA: TGTGCCAGCAGTCCCCCTATCCCAACACTGAGCTCCTACGAGCAGTACTTC; CDR3 protein: CASSPPIPTLSSYEQYF
V gene: TRBV6-1; J gene: TRBJ1-5; D gene: TRBD1; clone size: few; CDR3 DNA: TGTGCCAGCCGAGCCGGGACAGGGCGGGAGCCCCAGCATTTT; CDR3 protein: CASRAGTGREPQHF
V gene: TRBV24-1; J gene: TRBJ2-2; D gene: TRBD2; clone size: few; CDR3 DNA: TGTGCCACCAGTGATTTGGGGACTAGCGGAACCGGGGAGCTGTTTTTT; CDR3 protein: CATSDLGTSGTGELFF
V gene: TRBV19; J gene: TRBJ2-1; D gene: NA; clone size: few; CDR3 DNA: TGTGCCAGTAGTATCCCCCCGTGGCGGCGGGGCGACAATGAGCAGTTCTTC; CDR3 protein: CASSIPPWRRGDNEQFF
V gene: TRBV3-1; J gene: TRBJ2-1; D gene: NA; clone size: NA; CDR3 DNA: TGTGCCAGCAGCCAAGATTTCGGGGGCATTGAGCAGTTCTTC; CDR3 protein: CASSQDFGGIEQFF
V gene: TRBV18; J gene: TRBJ2-3; D gene: NA; clone size: medium-sized; CDR3 DNA: TGTGCCAGCTCACTCGAGAGCACAGATACGCAGTATTTT; CDR3 protein: CASSLESTDTQYF
V gene: TRBV7-2; J gene: TRBJ2-7; D gene: NA; clone size: NA; CDR3 DNA: TGTGCCAGCAGCTTAGAAGCCGAGCAGTACTTC; CDR3 protein: CASSLEAEQYF
V gene: TRBV29-1; J gene: TRBJ2-1; D gene: TRBD2; clone size: many; CDR3 DNA: TGCAGCGTTGAGTCTAGCGGAGCCAACACGTACAATGAGCAGTTCTTC; CDR3 protein: CSVESSGANTYNEQFF
V gene: TRBV12-3/TRBV12-4; J gene: TRBJ2-3; D gene: NA; clone size: many; CDR3 DNA: TGTGCCAGCAGTTTAGTTTTGGATACGCAGTATTTT; CDR3 protein: CASSLVLDTQYF
V gene: TRBV5-5; J gene: TRBJ2-7; D gene: TRBD2; clone size: many; CDR3 DNA: TGTGCCAGCAGCTTTGGGGGGGTCGCGAGCTCCTACGAGCAGTACTTC; CDR3 protein: CASSFGGVASSYEQYF
V gene: TRBV20-1; J gene: TRBJ2-3; D gene: TRBD2; clone size: many; CDR3 DNA: TGCAGTGCTCAACCGGGACTAGCTAAGGGCGTGCAGTATTTT; CDR3 protein: CSAQPGLAKGVQYF
V gene: TRBV24-1; J gene: TRBJ2-3; D gene: TRBD1; clone size: many; CDR3 DNA: TGTGCCACCAGTGACTCGGGACAGTTCACAGATACGCAGTATTTT; CDR3 protein: CATSDSGQFTDTQYF
V gene: TRBV3-1; J gene: TRBJ2-7; D gene: NA; clone size: many; CDR3 DNA: TGTGCCAGCAGCCAAGATCTCTTTTACGAGCAGTACTTC; CDR3 protein: CASSQDLFYEQYF
V gene: TRBV7-2; J gene: TRBJ2-1; D gene: NA; clone size: many; CDR3 DNA: TGTGCCAGCAGCTTTAGGGCCGGGACTCACTACAATGAGCAGTTCTTC; CDR3 protein: CASSFRAGTHYNEQFF
V gene: TRBV3-1; J gene: TRBJ2-7; D gene: NA; clone size: many; CDR3 DNA: TGTGCCAGCAGCCAGGCGTACGAGCAGTACTTC; CDR3 protein: CASSQAYEQYF
V gene: TRBV20-1; J gene: TRBJ2-7; D gene: TRBD1; clone size: many; CDR3 DNA: TGCAGTGCTAGAGACCGGGACAGGGGGCTCTACGAGCAGTACTTC; CDR3 protein: CSARDRDRGLYEQYF